The clone carrying this TCR beta chain was found many times. Its specificity is unknown. The data are from a study of T cell repertoires in cytomegalovirus infection. The overall study: HLA-B-restricted CMV epitopes that are well studied, plus recently identified HLA-C-restricted ones, were used by the study. Through public TCR beta signatures, both CMV infection and matching HLA type were indicated.

Each CDR3 protein gets one entry after TCRdb re-called the reads with MiXCR. The sample lists over 250,000 distinct CDR3 sequences, around 20% occurring once. Study-level points and caveats: CMV carriers with the relevant HLA were identified by cumulative public TCR beta family frequency.

Germline CDR1 and CDR2: SGHNT and YYREEE (reference sequence). CDR3 length: 12 amino acids. Trimming took off 4 bases at V and 6 bases at J, with 11 bases between the two ends. This clonotype originated in a human donor in good health (CMV status not recorded). Some clones in this sample may be carry-over from other donors' samples. The chain carries TRBV5-4 and TRBJ2-7; no clear D gene. Sequencing used cultured PBMCs, obtained from culture after CMV antigen stimulation. This chain's CDR3 is CASSRHGTEQYV. CDR3 nucleotides: TGTGCCAGCAGCCGCCACGGCACCGAGCAGTACGTC.